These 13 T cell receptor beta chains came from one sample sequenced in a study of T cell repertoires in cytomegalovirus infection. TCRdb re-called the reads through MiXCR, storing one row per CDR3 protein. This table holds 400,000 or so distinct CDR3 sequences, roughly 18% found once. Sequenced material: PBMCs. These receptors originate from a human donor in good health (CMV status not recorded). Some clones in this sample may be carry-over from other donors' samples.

CDR3 sequence (DNA): TGTGCCAGCAGCCGGCTGACTAGCACAGATACGCAGTATTTT. Protein: CASSRLTSTDTQYF. This chain uses TRBV2 with TRBJ2-3, with D uncertain. Germline V gene data show CDR1 as SNHLY and CDR2 as FYNNEI. V was cut by 6 bases and J by 0 bases, with 10 bases left in between. This CDR3 is 14 amino acids long. The full variable domain, rest sourced from reference TRBV2 and TRBJ2-3, is EPEVTQTPSHQVTQMGQEVILRCVPISNHLYFYWYRQILGQKVEFLVSFYNNEISEKSEIFDDQFSVERPDGSNFTLKIRSTKLEDSAMYFCASSRLTSTDTQYFGPGTRLTVL.

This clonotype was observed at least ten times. CDR3 residues: CASSYRGVGPRAYEQYF. The DNA for the CDR3 is TGTGCCAGCAGTTACCGGGGGGTGGGCCCCCGGGCCTACGAGCAGTACTTC. The V gene is TRBV6-6, the J gene TRBJ2-7, with TRBD2 matching 7 bases. This CDR3 has 17 residues. CDR1 is MNHNY, CDR2 SVGAGI, per germline (reference sequence). With 2 bases clipped from V and 2 bases from J, the junction kept 12 bases outside the gene matches.

In nucleotides, the CDR3 is TGTGCCAGCAGCTTAAGGGGGCCCCCAGATACGCAGTATTTT. Translating gives CASSLRGPPDTQYF. This chain links TRBV5-5 with TRBJ2-3; 7 nucleotides line up with TRBD1. The CDR3 spans 14 residues. Per germline, CDR1 SGHKS and CDR2 YYEKEE (reference sequence). The V segment lost 2 bases and the J segment 4 bases; nucleotides outside the gene matches: 4.

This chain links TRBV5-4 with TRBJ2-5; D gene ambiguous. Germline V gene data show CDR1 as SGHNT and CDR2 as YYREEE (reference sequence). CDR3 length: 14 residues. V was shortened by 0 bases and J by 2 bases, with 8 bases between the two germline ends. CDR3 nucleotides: TGTGCCAGCAGCTTGGTTGCGCTACAAGAGACCCAGTACTTC. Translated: CASSLVALQETQYF.

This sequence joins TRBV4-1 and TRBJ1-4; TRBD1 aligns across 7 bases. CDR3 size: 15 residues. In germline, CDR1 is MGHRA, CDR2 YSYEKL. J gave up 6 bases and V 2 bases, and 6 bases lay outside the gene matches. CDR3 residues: CASSQRQGGDEKLFF. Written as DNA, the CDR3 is TGCGCCAGCAGCCAACGACAGGGAGGAGATGAAAAACTGTTTTTT.

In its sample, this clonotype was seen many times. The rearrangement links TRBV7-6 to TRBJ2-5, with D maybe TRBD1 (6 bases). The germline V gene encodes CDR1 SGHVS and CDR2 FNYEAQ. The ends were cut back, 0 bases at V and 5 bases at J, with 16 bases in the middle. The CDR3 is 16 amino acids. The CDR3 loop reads CASSLALRGSLETQYF. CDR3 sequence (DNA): TGTGCCAGCAGCTTAGCGTTGAGGGGGTCGTTGGAGACCCAGTACTTC.

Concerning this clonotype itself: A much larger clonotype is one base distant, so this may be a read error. The CDR3 here is CSASGAQETQYF. CDR3 nucleotides: TGCAGTGCTAGCGGGGCGCAAGAGACCCAGTACTTC. This chain joins TRBV20-1 and TRBJ2-5; D could derive from TRBD1 or TRBD2 (5 bases each). CDR1 is DFQATT, CDR2 SNEGSKA, per germline (reference sequence). V was shortened by 3 bases and J by 2 bases, with 7 bases between the two germline ends. CDR3 length: 12 residues.

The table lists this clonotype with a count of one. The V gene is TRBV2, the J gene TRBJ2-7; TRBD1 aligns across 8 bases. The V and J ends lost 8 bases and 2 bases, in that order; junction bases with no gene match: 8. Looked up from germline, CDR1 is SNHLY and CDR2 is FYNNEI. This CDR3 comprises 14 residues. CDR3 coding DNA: TGTGCCAGCGGAATAGGGGGACAGGCCTACGAGCAGTACTTC. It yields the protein CASGIGGQAYEQYF.

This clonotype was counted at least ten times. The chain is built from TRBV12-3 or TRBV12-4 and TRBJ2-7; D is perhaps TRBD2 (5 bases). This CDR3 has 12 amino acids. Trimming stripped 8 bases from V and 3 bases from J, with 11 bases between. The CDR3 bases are TGTGCCAGCTGCCGGGATAGCTACGAGCAGTACTTC. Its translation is CASCRDSYEQYF.

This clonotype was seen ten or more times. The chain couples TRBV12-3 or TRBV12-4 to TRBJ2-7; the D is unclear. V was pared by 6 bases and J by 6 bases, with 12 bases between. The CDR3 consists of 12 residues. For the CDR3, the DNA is TGTGCCAGCAGCCTAGACCCCTCCGAGCAGTACTTC. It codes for CASSLDPSEQYF.

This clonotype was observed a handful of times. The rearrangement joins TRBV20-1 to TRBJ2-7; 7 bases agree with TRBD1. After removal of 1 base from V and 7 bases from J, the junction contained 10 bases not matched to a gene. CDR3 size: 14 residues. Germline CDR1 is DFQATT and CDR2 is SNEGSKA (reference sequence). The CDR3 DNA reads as TGCAGTGCTAGAGCGAATTATGGGACAGAAGAGCAGTACTTC. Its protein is CSARANYGTEEQYF.

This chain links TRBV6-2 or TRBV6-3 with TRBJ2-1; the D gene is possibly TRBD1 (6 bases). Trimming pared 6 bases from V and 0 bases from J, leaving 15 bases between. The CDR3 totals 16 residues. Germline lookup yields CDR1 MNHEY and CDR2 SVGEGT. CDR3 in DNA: TGTGCCAGCAGGGTAACAGGGAGAGGCTCCTACAATGAGCAGTTCTTC. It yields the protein CASRVTGRGSYNEQFF.

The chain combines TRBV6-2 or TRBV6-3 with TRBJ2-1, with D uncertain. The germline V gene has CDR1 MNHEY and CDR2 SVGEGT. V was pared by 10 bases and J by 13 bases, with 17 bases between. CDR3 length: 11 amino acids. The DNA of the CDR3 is TGTGCCACCCGACTCCAGCAACCCCAGTTCTTC. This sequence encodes CATRLQQPQFF.